Included here is one TCR beta chain sequence, with context. The antigen is unknown. The source of the sample is a study of blood T cells in healthy people across ages. Regarding the study as a whole: Naive CD4+ cells and diversity were both higher in long-lived donors than in aged donors. A strong correlation was found between TCR beta diversity and the percentage of naive T cells. Expanded clonotype changes were possibly confounded by unknown donor CMV status.

The V and J ends lost 6 bases and 6 bases respectively, with 18 bases between them. The germline V gene has CDR1 MNHEY and CDR2 SVGEGT. The CDR3 spans 14 residues. Through a sample-barcoded 5' primer and a J-beta primer mix, a second PCR was run for roughly 7 to 12 cycles. TCRdb called the 5' RACE reads again in MiXCR, with one record for every CDR3 protein. Among 1.5 million to 2 million distinct CDR3 sequences, just under 50% were seen once, and the ten largest hold approximately 2.1%. The TCR comes from a middle-aged woman in good health. The chain uses TRBV6-2 or TRBV6-3 and TRBJ2-7, with D tentatively TRBD1 (6 bases). The sample consisted of blood. CDR3 nucleotides: TGTGCCAGCAGCCCCCCTGTGCGGACAGCCGAGCAGTACTTC. Its translation: CASSPPVRTAEQYF.